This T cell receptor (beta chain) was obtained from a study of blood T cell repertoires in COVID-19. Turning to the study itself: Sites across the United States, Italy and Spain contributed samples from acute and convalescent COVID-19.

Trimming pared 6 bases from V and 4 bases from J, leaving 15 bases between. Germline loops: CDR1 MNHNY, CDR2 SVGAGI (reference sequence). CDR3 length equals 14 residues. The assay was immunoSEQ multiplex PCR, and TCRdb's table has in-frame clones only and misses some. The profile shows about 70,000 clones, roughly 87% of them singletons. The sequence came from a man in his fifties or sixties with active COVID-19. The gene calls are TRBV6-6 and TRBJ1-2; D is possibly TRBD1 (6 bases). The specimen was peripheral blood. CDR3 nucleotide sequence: TGTGCCAGCAGATCCTCCCGGGGGGCCTATGGCTACACCTTC. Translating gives CASRSSRGAYGYTF.